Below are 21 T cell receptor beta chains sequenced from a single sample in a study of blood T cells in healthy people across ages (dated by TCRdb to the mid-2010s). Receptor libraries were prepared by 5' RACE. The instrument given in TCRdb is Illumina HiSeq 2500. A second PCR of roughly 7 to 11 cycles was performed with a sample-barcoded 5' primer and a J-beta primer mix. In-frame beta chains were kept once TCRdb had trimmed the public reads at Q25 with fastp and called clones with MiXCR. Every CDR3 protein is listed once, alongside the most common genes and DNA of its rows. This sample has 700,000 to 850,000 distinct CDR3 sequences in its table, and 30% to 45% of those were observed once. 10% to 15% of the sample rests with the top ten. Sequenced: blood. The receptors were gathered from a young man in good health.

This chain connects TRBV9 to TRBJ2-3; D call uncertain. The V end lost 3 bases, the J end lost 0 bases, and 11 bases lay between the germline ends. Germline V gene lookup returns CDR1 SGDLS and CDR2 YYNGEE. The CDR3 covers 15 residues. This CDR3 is CASSESPLSTDTQYF. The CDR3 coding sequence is TGTGCCAGCAGCGAAAGTCCGCTCAGCACAGATACGCAGTATTTT.

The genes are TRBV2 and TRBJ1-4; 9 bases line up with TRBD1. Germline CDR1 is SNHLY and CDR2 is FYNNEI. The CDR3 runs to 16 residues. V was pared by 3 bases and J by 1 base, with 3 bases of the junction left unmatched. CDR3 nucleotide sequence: TGTGCCAGCAGTGATACAGGGGGCTTAACTAATGAAAAACTGTTTTTT. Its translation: CASSDTGGLTNEKLFF.

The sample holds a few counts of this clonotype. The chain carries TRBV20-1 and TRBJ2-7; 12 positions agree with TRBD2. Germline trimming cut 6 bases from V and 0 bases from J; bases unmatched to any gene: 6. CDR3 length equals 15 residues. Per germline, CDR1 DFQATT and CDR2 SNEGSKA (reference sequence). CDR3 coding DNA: TGCAGTGCCCAAGGACTAGCGGGGATCTCCTACGAGCAGTACTTC. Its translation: CSAQGLAGISYEQYF.

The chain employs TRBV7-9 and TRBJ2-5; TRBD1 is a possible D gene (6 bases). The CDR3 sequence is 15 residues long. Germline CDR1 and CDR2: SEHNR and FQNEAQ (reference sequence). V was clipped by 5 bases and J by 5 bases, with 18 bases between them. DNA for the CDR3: TGTGCCAGCAGCCCTAAAGAAGACAGGCCGGAGACCCAGTACTTC. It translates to CASSPKEDRPETQYF. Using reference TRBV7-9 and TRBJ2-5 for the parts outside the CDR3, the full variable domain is DTGVSQNPRHKITKRGQNVTFRCDPISEHNRLYWYRQTLGQGPEFLTYFQNEAQLEKSRLLSDRFSAERPKGSFSTLEIQRTEQGDSAMYLCASSPKEDRPETQYFGPGTRLLVL.

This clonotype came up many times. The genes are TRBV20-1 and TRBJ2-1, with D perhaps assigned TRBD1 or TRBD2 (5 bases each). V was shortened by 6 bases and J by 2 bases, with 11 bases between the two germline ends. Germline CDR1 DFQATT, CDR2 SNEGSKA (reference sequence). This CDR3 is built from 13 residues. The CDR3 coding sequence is TGCAGTGCGGGACCTCCACCCTACAATGAGCAGTTCTTC. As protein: CSAGPPPYNEQFF.

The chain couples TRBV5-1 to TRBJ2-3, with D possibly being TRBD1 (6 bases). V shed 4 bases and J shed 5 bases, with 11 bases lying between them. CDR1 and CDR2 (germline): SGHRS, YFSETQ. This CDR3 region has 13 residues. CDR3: CASSVQGKDTQYF. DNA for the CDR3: TGCGCCAGCAGCGTGCAGGGGAAAGATACGCAGTATTTT.

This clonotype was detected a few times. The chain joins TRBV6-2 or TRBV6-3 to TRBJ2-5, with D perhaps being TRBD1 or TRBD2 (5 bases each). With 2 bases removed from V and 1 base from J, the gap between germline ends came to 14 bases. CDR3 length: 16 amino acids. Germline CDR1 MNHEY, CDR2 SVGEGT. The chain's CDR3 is CASSYEIGTVQETQYF. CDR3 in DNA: TGTGCCAGCAGTTACGAGATCGGGACGGTCCAAGAGACCCAGTACTTC.

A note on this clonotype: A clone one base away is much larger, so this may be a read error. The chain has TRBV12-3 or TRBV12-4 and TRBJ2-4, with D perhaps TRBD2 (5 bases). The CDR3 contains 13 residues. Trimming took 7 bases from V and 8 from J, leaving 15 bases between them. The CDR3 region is CASNSLEEDIQYF. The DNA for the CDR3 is TGTGCCAGCAATTCTTTAGAGGAGGACATTCAGTACTTC.

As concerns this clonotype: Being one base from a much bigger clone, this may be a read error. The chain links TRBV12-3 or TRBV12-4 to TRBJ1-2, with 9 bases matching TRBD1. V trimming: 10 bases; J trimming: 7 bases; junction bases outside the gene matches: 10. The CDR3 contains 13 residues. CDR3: CAIRSGTGFGYTF. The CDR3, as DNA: TGTGCCATCAGGTCCGGGACAGGGTTTGGCTACACCTTC.

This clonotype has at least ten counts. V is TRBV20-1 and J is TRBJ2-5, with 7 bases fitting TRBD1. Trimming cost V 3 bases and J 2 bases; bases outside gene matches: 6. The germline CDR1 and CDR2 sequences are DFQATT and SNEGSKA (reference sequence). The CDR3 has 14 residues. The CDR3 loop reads CSASQGDTQETQYF. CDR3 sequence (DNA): TGCAGTGCTAGCCAGGGGGATACACAAGAGACCCAGTACTTC.

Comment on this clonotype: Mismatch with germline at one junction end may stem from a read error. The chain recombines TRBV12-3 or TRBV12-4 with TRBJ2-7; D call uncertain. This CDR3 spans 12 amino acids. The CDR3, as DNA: TGTGCCAGCGGTTTGGACGCTTACGAGCAGTACTTC. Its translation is CASGLDAYEQYF.

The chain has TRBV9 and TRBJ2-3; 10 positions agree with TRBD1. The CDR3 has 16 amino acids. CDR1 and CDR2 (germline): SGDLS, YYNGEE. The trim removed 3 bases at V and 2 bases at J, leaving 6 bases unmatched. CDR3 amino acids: CASSDPGQGNTDTQYF. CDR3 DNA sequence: TGTGCCAGCAGCGACCCGGGACAGGGGAACACAGATACGCAGTATTTT.

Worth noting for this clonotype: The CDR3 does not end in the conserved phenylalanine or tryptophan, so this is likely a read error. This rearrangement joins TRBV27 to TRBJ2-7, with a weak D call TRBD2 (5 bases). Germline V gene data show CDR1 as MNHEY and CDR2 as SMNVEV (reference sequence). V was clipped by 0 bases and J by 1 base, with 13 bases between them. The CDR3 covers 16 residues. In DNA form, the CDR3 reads TGTGCCAGCAGTTTATCGGGCGGGTCCAGTTCCTACGAGCAGTACTTA. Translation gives CASSLSGGSSSYEQYL.

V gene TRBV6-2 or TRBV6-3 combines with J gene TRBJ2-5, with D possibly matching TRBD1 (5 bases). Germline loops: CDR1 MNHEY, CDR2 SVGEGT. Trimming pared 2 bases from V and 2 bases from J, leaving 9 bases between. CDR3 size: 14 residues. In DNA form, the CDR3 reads TGTGCCAGCAGTTACAGGGGCGTACAAGAGACCCAGTACTTC. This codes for CASSYRGVQETQYF.

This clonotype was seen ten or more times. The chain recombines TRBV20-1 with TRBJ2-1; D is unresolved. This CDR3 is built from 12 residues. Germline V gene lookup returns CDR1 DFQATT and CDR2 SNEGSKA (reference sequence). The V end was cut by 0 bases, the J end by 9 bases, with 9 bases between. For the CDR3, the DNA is TGCAGTGCTAGAGATAACAGTGGTGAGCAGTTCTTC. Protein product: CSARDNSGEQFF.

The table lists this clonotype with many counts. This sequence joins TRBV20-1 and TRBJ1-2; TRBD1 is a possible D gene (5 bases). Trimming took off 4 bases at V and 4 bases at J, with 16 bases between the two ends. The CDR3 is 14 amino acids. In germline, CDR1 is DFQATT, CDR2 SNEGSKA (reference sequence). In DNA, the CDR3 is TGCAGTGCTACCCGGGACGGAATCCTCTATGGCTACACCTTC. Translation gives CSATRDGILYGYTF.

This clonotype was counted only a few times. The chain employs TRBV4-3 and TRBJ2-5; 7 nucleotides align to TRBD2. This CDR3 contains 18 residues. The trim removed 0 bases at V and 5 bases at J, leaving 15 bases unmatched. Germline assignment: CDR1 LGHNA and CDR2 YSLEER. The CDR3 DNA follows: TGCGCCAGCAGCCAAGATTTGGGGCTAGCGGCAACCCGGGAGACCCAGTACTTC. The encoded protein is CASSQDLGLAATRETQYF.

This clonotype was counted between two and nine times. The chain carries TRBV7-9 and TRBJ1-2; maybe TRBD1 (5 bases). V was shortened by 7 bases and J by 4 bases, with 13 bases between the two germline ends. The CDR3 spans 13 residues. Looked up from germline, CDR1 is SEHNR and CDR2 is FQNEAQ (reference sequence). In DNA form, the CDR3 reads TGTGCCAGCACCCACGCAGGGTTCTATGGCTACACCTTC. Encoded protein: CASTHAGFYGYTF.

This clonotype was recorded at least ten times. The CDR3 sequence: CASTRDRGNHEQFF. The CDR3 DNA follows: TGTGCCAGCACCCGGGACAGGGGGAATCATGAGCAGTTCTTC. The J gene is TRBJ2-1, the V gene TRBV3-1, with TRBD1 matching over 11 bases. Losses at the gene ends were 7 bases for V and 8 bases for J; bases not matched to a gene: 7. The germline gives CDR1 LGHDT, CDR2 YNNKEL (reference sequence). This CDR3 has 14 residues.

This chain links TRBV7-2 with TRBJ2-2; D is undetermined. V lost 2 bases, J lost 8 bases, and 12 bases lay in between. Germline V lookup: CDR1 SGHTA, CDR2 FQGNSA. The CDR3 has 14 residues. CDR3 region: CASSLMAPRGELFF. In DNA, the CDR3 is TGTGCCAGCAGCTTAATGGCCCCTCGGGGGGAGCTGTTTTTT. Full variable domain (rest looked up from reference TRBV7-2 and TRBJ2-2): GAGVSQSPSNKVTEKGKDVELRCDPISGHTALYWYRQSLGQGLEFLIYFQGNSAPDKSGLPSDRFSAERTGGSVSTLTIQRTQQEDSAVYLCASSLMAPRGELFFGEGSRLTVL.

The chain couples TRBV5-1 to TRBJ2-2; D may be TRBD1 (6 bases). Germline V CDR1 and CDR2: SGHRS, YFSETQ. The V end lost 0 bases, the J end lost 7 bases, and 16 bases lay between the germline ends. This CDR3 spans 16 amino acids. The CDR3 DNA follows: TGCGCCAGCAGCTTGGGGCGCAGGGGAAGATACGGGGAGCTGTTTTTT. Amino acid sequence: CASSLGRRGRYGELFF.